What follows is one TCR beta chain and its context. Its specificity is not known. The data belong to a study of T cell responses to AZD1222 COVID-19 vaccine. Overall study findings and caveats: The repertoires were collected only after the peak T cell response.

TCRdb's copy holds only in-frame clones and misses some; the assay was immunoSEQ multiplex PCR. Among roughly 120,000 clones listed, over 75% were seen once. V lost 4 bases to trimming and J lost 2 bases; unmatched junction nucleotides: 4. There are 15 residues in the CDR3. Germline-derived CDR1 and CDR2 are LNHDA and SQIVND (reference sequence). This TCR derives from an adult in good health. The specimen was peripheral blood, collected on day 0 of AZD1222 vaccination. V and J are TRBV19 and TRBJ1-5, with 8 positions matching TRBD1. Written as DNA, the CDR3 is TGTGCCAGTAGTACGGACAGGGCGGGCAATCAGCCCCAGCATTTT. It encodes CASSTDRAGNQPQHF.